This T cell receptor beta chain appears in the sequencing data of a study of cytomegalovirus exposure and HLA in healthy donors. Study-level background: Clustering assigned 70% to 90% of the approximately 370 genotyped donors to the Caucasian-associated ancestry cluster. Study-level findings and limits: Immune exposure information available was restricted to CMV serostatus. The number of N-insertions in an Asian-associated ancestry cluster was reportedly below the approximately 700-donor mean in a later analysis. Researchers catalogued around 150 TCR beta chains as cytomegalovirus-associated.

This CDR3 is 13 amino acids long. The germline gives CDR1 SNHLY, CDR2 FYNNEI. The V end lost 0 bases, the J end lost 8 bases, and 10 bases lay between the germline ends. Worth noting for this clone: What it binds is unknown.

60 Vbeta and 13 Jbeta primers were used in PCR. This table comes from immunoSEQ multiplex PCR, and its TCRdb copy is limited to in-frame clones, with some not included. Its clone listing holds 75,000 to 100,000 clones. Material: PBMCs. This clonotype was obtained from an older woman in good health and CMV-seronegative. The chain has TRBV2 and TRBJ1-2, with D tentatively TRBD1 (5 bases). The CDR3 is CASSEAAGLGYTF. The CDR3 nucleotides read TGTGCCAGCAGTGAAGCGGCAGGGCTCGGCTACACCTTC.